These 10 T cell receptor beta chains were sequenced from one sample in a study of T cell responses to AZD1222 COVID-19 vaccine. The protocol was immunoSEQ multiplex PCR, while the TCRdb copy is restricted to in-frame clones and leaves out a portion. The table lists 75,000 to 100,000 clones, roughly 90% of them singletons, with roughly 3.1% in the top ten. Sequencing used peripheral blood, obtained 28 days after the second AZD1222 dose. The receptors shown here come from an adult who received the AZD1222 COVID-19 vaccine.

The rearrangement uses TRBV11-3 and TRBJ2-2; TRBD2 aligns across 7 bases. The V segment lost 8 bases and the J segment 7 bases; nucleotides outside the gene matches: 10. The germline CDR1 and CDR2 sequences are SGHNT and YENEEA. This CDR3 region has 14 residues. Here the CDR3 reads CASARDYPYGELFF. The CDR3 DNA reads TGTGCCAGCGCCCGGGACTACCCATACGGGGAGCTGTTTTTT.

This chain links TRBV11-3 with TRBJ2-2; D is undetermined. The CDR3 extends over 15 amino acids. Germline CDR1 and CDR2: SGHNT and YENEEA. V dropped 2 bases and J dropped 5 bases, with 12 bases sitting between them. The CDR3, as DNA: TGTGCCAGCAGCTTACTTCCGTTGGGGACCGGGGAGCTGTTTTTT. Protein: CASSLLPLGTGELFF.

V gene TRBV2 combines with J gene TRBJ1-2; D is possibly TRBD1 (6 bases). CDR3 length equals 14 residues. Trimming took off 3 bases at V and 7 bases at J, with 15 bases between the two ends. Germline V lookup: CDR1 SNHLY, CDR2 FYNNEI. CDR3 nucleotides: TGTGCCAGCAGTGAGTGGGGGGGCGCAGGTGGCTACACCTTC. Protein sequence: CASSEWGGAGGYTF.

Concerning this clone itself: Other DNA sequences in this specimen translate into the identical CDR3. The chain uses TRBV5-6 and TRBJ1-2; no firm D call. The V and J ends lost 2 bases and 0 bases respectively, with 11 bases between them. Germline lookup yields CDR1 SGHDT and CDR2 YYEEEE. CDR3 length equals 15 residues. This CDR3 reads CASSLGRRANYGYTF. The CDR3 nucleotides are TGTGCCAGCAGCTTAGGCCGGAGAGCTAACTATGGCTACACCTTC.

This rearrangement joins TRBV4-2 to TRBJ1-5; no clear D gene. CDR3 size: 13 residues. Germline-derived CDR1 and CDR2 are LGHNA and YNFKEQ. V lost 3 bases and J 4 bases, leaving 7 bases between the germline ends. The CDR3 bases are TGTGCCAGCAGCCAGGATAATAATCAGCCCCAGCATTTT. This gives the protein CASSQDNNQPQHF.

This clone was seen a single time. The V call is TRBV28, the J call TRBJ2-5; TRBD1 is a possible D gene (5 bases). The CDR3 spans 16 residues. V was clipped by 0 bases and J by 3 bases, with 14 bases between them. Germline V CDR1 and CDR2: MDHEN, SYDVKM. The CDR3 here is CASSLWQGGQKETQYF. CDR3 in DNA: TGTGCCAGCAGTTTATGGCAGGGTGGCCAAAAAGAGACCCAGTACTTC.

The chain uses TRBV6-2 or TRBV6-3 and TRBJ1-1, with 9 bases identical to TRBD1. J gave up 1 base and V 4 bases, and 4 bases lay outside the gene matches. Germline CDR1 reads MNHEY; CDR2 reads SVGEGT. This CDR3 has 15 residues. CDR3: CASSFWTGENTEAFF. The CDR3 DNA reads TGTGCCAGCAGTTTTTGGACAGGGGAGAACACTGAAGCTTTCTTT.

This clone showed up just once. CDR3 sequence: CASSLAPAGRNEQFF. CDR3 nucleotide sequence: TGTGCCAGCAGCTTGGCCCCGGCGGGTCGCAATGAGCAGTTCTTC. The J gene is TRBJ2-1, the V gene TRBV5-8; D might be TRBD2 (5 bases). The CDR3 has 15 residues. Germline CDR1 is SGHTS and CDR2 is YDEGEE. The ends were cut back, 0 bases at V and 6 bases at J, with 13 bases in the middle.

V is TRBV4-2 and J is TRBJ2-7; 11 nucleotides agree with TRBD1. The CDR3 runs to 17 residues. Trimming removed 2 bases from V and 6 bases from J; junction bases left unmatched: 12. Germline CDR1 and CDR2: LGHNA and YNFKEQ. The CDR3, as DNA: TGTGCCAGCAGCCAAAATCTCGGGGACAGGGGGAAACGCGAGCAGTACTTC. As protein: CASSQNLGDRGKREQYF.

This chain joins TRBV29-1 and TRBJ1-2, with TRBD1 as a possible D gene (6 bases). V was cut by 3 bases and J by 3 bases, with 17 bases left in between. Germline CDR1 SQVTM, CDR2 ANQGSEA. The CDR3 extends over 15 amino acids. The CDR3 DNA reads TGCAGCGTTGAGGGGGGACGGGCAGGGGACTATGGCTACACCTTC. Protein: CSVEGGRAGDYGYTF.